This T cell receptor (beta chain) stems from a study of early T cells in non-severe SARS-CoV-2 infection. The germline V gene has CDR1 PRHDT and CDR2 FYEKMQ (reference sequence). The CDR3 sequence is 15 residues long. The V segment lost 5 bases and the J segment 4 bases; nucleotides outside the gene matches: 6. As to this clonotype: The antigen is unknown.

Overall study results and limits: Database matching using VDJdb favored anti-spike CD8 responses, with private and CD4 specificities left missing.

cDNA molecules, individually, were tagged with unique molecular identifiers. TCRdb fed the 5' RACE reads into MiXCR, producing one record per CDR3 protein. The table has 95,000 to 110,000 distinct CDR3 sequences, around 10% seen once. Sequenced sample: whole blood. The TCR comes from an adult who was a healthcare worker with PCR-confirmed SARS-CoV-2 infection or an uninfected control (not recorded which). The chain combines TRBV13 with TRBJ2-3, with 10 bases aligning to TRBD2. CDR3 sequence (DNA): TGTGCCAGCAGCCCTGAGCGGGAGGGCCCAGATACGCAGTATTTT. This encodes CASSPEREGPDTQYF.